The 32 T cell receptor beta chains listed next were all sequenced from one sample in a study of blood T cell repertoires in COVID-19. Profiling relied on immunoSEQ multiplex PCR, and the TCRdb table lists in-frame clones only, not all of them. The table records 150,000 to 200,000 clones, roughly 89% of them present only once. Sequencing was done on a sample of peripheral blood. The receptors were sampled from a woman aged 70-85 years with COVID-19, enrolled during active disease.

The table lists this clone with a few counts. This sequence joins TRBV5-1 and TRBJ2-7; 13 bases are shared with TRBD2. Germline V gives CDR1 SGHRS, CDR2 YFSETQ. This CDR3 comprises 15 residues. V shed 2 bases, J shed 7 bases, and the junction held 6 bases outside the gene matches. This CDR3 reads CASSLTSGGAGEQYF. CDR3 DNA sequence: TGCGCCAGCAGCTTAACTAGCGGGGGGGCGGGTGAGCAGTACTTC.

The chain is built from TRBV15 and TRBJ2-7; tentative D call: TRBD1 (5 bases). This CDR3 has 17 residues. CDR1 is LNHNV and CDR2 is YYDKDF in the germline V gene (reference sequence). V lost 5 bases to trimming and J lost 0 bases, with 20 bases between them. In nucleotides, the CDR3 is TGTGCCACCAGCCGTTCCCTCGGGCAGGGTAACTCCTACGAGCAGTACTTC. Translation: CATSRSLGQGNSYEQYF.

This CDR3 is CASTRQGNNEQFF. CDR3 in DNA: TGTGCCAGCACGCGACAGGGTAACAATGAGCAGTTCTTC. J is TRBJ2-1 and V is TRBV6-5, with 7 bases aligning to TRBD1. The CDR3 has 13 residues. With 7 bases clipped from V and 5 bases from J, the junction kept 5 bases outside the gene matches. Germline CDR1 is MNHEY and CDR2 is SVGAGI.

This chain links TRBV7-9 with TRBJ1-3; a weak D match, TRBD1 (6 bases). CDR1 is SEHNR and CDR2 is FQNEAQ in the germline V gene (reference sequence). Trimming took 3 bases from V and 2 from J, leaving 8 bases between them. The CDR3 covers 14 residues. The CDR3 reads CASSFPGAGNTIYF. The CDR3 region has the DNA TGTGCCAGCAGCTTTCCAGGGGCTGGAAACACCATATATTTT.

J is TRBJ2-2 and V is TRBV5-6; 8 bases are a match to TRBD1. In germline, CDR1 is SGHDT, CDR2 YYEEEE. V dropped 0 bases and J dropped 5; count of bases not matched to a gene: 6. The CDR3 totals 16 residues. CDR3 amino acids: CASSLVGRGLTGELFF. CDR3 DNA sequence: TGTGCCAGCAGCTTGGTGGGCAGGGGGCTAACCGGGGAGCTGTTTTTT.

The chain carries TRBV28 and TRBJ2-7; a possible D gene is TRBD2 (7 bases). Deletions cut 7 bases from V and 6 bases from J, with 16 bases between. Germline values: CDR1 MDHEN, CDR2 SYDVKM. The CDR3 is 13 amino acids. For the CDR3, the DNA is TGTGCCAGCACTCCGAGGGGGAGGGGCGAGCAGTACTTC. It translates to CASTPRGRGEQYF. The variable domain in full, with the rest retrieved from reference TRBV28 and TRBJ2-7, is DVKVTQSSRYLVKRTGEKVFLECVQDMDHENMFWYRQDPGLGLRLIYFSYDVKMKEKGDIPEGYSVSREKKERFSLILESASTNQTSMYLCASTPRGRGEQYFGPGTRLTVT.

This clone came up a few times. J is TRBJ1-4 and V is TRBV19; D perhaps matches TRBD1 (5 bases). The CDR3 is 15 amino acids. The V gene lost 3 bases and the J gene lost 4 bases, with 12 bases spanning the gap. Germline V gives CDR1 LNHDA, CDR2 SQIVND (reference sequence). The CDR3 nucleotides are TGTGCCAGTAGTATTGACAGTGCGAATAATGAAAAACTGTTTTTT. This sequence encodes CASSIDSANNEKLFF.

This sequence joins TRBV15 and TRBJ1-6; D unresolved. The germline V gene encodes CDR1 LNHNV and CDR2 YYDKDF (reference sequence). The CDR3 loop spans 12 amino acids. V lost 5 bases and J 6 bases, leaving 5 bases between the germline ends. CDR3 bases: TGTGCCACCAGCTGGGCTAATTCACCCCTCCACTTT. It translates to CATSWANSPLHF.

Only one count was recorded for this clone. CDR3 loop: CASSPTGTGWDNQPQHF. CDR3 sequence (DNA): TGCGCCAGCAGCCCTACCGGGACAGGCTGGGACAATCAGCCCCAGCATTTT. The V gene is TRBV4-1, the J gene TRBJ1-5; 8 nucleotides line up with TRBD1. The CDR3 contains 17 residues. From germline, CDR1 is MGHRA and CDR2 YSYEKL. The V gene end was trimmed by 4 bases and the J gene end by 3 bases; junction bases not matched to a gene: 11.

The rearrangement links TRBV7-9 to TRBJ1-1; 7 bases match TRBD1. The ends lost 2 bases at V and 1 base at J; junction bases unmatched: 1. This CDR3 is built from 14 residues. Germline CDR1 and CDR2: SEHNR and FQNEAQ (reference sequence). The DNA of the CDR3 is TGTGCCAGCAGCTTAACAGGGGAGAACACTGAAGCTTTCTTT. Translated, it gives CASSLTGENTEAFF.

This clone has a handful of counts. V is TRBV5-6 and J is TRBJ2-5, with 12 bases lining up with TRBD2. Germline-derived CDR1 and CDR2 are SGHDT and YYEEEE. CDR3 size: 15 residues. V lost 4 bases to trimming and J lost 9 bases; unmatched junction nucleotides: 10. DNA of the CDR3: TGTGCCAGCAGCCCGACTAGCGGGGGCCCGTCGGCCCAGTACTTC. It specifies CASSPTSGGPSAQYF.

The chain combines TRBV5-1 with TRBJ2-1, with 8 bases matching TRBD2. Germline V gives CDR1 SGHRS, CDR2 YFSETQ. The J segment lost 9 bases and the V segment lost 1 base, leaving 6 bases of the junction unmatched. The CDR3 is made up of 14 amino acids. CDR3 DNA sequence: TGCGCCAGCAGCTTGAAGGGACTAGGAGGTGAGCAGTTCTTC. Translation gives CASSLKGLGGEQFF.

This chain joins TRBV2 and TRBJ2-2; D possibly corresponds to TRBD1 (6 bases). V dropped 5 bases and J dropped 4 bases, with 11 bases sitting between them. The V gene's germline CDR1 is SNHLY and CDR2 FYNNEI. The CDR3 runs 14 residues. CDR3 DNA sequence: TGTGCCAGCAGTCCAGGGGAGAGCACCGGGGAGCTGTTTTTT. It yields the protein CASSPGESTGELFF.

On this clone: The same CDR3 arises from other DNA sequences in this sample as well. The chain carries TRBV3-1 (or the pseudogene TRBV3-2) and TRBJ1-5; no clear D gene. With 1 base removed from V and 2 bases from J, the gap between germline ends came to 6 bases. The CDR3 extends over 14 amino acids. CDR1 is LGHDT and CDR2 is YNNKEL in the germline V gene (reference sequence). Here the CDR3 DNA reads TGTGCCAGCAGCCAAGTCGGGGGCAATCAGCCCCAGCATTTT. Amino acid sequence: CASSQVGGNQPQHF.

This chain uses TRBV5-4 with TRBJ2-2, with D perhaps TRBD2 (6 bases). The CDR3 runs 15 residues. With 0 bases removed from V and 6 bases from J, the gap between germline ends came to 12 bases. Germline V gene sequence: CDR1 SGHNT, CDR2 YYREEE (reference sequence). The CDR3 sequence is CASSLGGVASGELFF. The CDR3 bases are TGTGCCAGCAGCTTGGGGGGGGTAGCCTCCGGGGAGCTGTTTTTT.

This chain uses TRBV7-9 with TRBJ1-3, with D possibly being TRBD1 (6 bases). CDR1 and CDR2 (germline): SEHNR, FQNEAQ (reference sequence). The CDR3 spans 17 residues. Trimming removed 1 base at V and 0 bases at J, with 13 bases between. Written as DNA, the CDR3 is TGTGCCAGCAGCTTAGGAGGTCGACAGGCCTCTGGAAACACCATATATTTT. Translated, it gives CASSLGGRQASGNTIYF.

This CDR3 reads CASSYRETEAFF. CDR3 DNA: TGCGCCAGCAGCTACAGGGAAACTGAAGCTTTCTTT. The genes are TRBV5-1 and TRBJ1-1; D possibly corresponds to TRBD1 (6 bases). Germline V gene lookup returns CDR1 SGHRS and CDR2 YFSETQ. The CDR3 loop spans 12 amino acids. V was trimmed by 3 bases and J by 5 bases, leaving 8 bases between them.

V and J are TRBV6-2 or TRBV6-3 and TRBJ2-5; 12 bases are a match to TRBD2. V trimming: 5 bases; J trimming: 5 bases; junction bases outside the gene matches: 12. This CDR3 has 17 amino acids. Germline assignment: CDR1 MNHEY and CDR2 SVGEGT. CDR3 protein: CASSASGGAIWVETQYF. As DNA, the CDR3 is TGTGCCAGCAGTGCTAGCGGGGGGGCGATTTGGGTGGAGACCCAGTACTTC.

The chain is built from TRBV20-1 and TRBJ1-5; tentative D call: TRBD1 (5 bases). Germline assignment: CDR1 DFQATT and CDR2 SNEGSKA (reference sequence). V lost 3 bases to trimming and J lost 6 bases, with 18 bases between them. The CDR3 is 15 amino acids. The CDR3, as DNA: TGCAGTGCTAGTGGTGTGGGGCAGGGTCTTCAGCCCCAGCATTTT. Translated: CSASGVGQGLQPQHF.

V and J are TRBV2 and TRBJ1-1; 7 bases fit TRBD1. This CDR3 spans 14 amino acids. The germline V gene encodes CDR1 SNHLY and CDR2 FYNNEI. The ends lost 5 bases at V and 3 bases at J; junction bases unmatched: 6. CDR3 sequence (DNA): TGTGCCAGCAGTTTACAGGGGCGTGACACTGAAGCTTTCTTT. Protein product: CASSLQGRDTEAFF.

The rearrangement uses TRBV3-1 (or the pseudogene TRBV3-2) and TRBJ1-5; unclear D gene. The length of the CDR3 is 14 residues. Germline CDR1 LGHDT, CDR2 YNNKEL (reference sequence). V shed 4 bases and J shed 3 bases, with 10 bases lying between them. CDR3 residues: CASSRRHSNQPQHF. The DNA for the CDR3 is TGTGCCAGCAGCCGACGACATTCCAATCAGCCCCAGCATTTT.

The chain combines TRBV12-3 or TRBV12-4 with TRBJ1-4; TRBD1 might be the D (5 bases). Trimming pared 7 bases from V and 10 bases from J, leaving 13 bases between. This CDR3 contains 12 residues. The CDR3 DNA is TGTGCCAGCACCCAGGGCATGGGAAAACTGTTTTTT. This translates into CASTQGMGKLFF.

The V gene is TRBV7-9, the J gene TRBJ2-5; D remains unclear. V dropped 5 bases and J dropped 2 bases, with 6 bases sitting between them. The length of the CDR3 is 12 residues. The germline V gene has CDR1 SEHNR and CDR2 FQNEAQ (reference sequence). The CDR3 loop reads CASSPLQETQYF. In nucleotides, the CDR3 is TGTGCCAGCAGCCCCTTGCAAGAGACCCAGTACTTC.

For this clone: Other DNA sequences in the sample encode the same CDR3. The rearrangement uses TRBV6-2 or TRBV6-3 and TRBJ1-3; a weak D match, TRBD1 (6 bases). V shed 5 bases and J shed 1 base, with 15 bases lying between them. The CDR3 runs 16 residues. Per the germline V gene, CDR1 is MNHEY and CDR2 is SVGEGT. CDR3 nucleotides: TGTGCCAGCAGTACGACTCGAACAGGGTCTGGAAACACCATATATTTT. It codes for CASSTTRTGSGNTIYF.

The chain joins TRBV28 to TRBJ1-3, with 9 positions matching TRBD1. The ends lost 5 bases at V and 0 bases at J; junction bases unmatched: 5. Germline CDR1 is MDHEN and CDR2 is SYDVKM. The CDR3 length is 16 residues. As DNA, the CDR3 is TGTGCCAGCAGTACGGACAGGGGCCACTCTGGAAACACCATATATTTT. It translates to CASSTDRGHSGNTIYF.

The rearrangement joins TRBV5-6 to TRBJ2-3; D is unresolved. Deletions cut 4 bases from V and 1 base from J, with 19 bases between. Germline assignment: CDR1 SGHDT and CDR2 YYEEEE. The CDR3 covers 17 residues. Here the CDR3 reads CASSPQRVGRGTDTQYF. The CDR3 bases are TGTGCCAGCAGCCCTCAGCGAGTGGGTCGGGGCACAGATACGCAGTATTTT.

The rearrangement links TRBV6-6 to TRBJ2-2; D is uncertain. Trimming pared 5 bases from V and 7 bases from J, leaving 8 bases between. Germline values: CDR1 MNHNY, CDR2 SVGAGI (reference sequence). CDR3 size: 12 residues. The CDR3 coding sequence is TGTGCCAGCAGTAACCTACTCGGGGAGCTGTTTTTT. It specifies CASSNLLGELFF.

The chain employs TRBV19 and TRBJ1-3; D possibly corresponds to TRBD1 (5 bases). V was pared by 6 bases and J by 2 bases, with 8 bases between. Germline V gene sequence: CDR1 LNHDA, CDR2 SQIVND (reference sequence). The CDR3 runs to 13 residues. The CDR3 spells CASSQGTGNTIYF. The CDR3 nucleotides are TGTGCCAGTAGCCAGGGAACTGGAAACACCATATATTTT.

In DNA, the CDR3 is TGTGCCAGCAGCCGGGGGGCCGGGAAAACTGAAGCTTTCTTT. Its translation: CASSRGAGKTEAFF. V gene TRBV27 combines with J gene TRBJ1-1, with D maybe TRBD1 (6 bases). Trimming removed 6 bases at V and 5 bases at J, with 16 bases between. Germline V gives CDR1 MNHEY, CDR2 SMNVEV (reference sequence). This CDR3 region has 14 residues.

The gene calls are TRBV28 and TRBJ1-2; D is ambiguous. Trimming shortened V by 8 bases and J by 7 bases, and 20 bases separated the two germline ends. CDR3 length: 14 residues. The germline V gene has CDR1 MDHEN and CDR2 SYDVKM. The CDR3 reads CASFPLGGFVGYTF. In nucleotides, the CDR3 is TGTGCCAGCTTCCCTCTCGGCGGGTTTGTTGGCTACACCTTC.

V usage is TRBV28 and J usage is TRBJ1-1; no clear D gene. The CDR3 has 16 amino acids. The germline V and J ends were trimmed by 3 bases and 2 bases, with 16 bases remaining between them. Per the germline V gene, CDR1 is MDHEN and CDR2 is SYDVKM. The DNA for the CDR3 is TGTGCCAGCAGTTTTGGGAGGGCGCTGGGAAACACTGAAGCTTTCTTT. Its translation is CASSFGRALGNTEAFF.

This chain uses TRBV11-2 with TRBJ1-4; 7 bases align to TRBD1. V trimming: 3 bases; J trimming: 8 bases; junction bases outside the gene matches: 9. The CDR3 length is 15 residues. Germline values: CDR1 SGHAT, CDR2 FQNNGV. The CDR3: CASSFLTGQSEKLFF. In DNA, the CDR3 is TGTGCCAGCAGCTTTTTGACAGGGCAGTCCGAAAAACTGTTTTTT. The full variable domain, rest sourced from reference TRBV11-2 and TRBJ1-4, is EAGVAQSPRYKIIEKRQSVAFWCNPISGHATLYWYQQILGQGPKLLIQFQNNGVVDDSQLPKDRFSAERLKGVDSTLKIQPAKLEDSAVYLCASSFLTGQSEKLFFGSGTQLSVL.